The T cell receptor (beta chain) described here comes from a study of tumor-infiltrating lymphocytes in glioblastoma multiforme. Germline lookup yields CDR1 ENHRY and CDR2 SYGVKD. The CDR3 totals 12 residues. V dropped 0 bases and J dropped 9; count of bases not matched to a gene: 2. Three nested ARM-PCR rounds with V-beta and C-beta primers built TCRB libraries. From the multiplex PCR reads, TCRdb called clonotypes with MiXCR, one entry per CDR3 protein. This sample yields about 15,000 distinct CDR3 sequences, of which over 55% are seen a single time; around 50% belongs to the top ten. Details on this clonotype: In this CDR3 the conserved last residue, phenylalanine or tryptophan, is missing, so a read error is likely.

The receptor was derived from a male donor with glioblastoma. The sequencing sample was made of brain tumor tissue. The V and J genes are TRBV10-3 and TRBJ2-7, with 7 nucleotides matching TRBD1. The DNA of the CDR3 is TGTGCCATCAGTGAGTCGGGACAGCGGCAGTACTTA. This translates into CAISESGQRQYL.